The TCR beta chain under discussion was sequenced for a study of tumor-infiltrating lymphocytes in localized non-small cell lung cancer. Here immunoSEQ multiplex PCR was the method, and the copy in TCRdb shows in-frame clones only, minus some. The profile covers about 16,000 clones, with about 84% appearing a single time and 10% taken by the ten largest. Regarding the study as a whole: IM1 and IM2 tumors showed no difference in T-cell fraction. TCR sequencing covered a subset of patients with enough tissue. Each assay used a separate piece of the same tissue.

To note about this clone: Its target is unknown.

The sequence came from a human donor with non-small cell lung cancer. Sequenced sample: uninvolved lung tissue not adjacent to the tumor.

The CDR3 spells CSAPTDTEAFF. CDR3 DNA: TGCAGTGCGCCGACAGACACTGAAGCTTTCTTT. The rearrangement links TRBV20-1 to TRBJ1-1; weak D call: TRBD1 (5 bases). V dropped 6 bases and J dropped 3 bases, with 8 bases sitting between them. There are 11 residues in the CDR3. In germline, CDR1 is DFQATT, CDR2 SNEGSKA (reference sequence).